These 23 T cell receptor beta chains share one sample of origin, sequenced in a study of T cell repertoires in cytomegalovirus infection. Their recognized antigens are unknown. TCRdb used MiXCR to reprocess the reads, holding one entry per CDR3 protein. The table lists hundreds of thousands of distinct CDR3 sequences, around 29% of them singletons. The material was cultured CD8+ T cells from PBMCs, obtained from culture after CMV antigen stimulation. The receptors come from a human donor in good health (CMV status not recorded). Some clones in this sample may be carry-over from other donors' samples.

The chain uses TRBV15 and TRBJ1-2; D is perhaps TRBD1 (5 bases). Trimming took off 2 bases at V and 2 bases at J, with 9 bases between the two ends. Germline CDR1 is LNHNV and CDR2 is YYDKDF (reference sequence). This CDR3 has 14 amino acids. CDR3 DNA sequence: TGTGCCACCAGCAGATCCCGGGGCAACTATGGCTACACCTTC. Translating it yields CATSRSRGNYGYTF. Combining the CDR3 with reference TRBV15 and TRBJ1-2 gives the whole variable domain DAMVIQNPRYQVTQFGKPVTLSCSQTLNHNVMYWYQQKSSQAPKLLFHYYDKDFNNEADTPDNFQSRRPNTSFCFLDIRSPGLGDTAMYLCATSRSRGNYGYTFGSGTRLTVV.

The rearrangement uses TRBV7-2 and TRBJ1-4; D is uncertain. V was shortened by 10 bases and J by 0 bases, with 15 bases between the two germline ends. There are 15 residues in the CDR3. Germline V gives CDR1 SGHTA, CDR2 FQGNSA. CDR3 sequence reads: CATRTVDATNEKLFF. CDR3 DNA sequence: TGTGCCACCCGGACGGTGGATGCAACTAATGAAAAACTGTTTTTT.

This chain links TRBV7-2 with TRBJ2-5; 10 nucleotides line up with TRBD2. V lost 1 base to trimming and J lost 1 base; unmatched junction nucleotides: 3. Looked up from germline, CDR1 is SGHTA and CDR2 is FQGNSA. There are 16 residues in the CDR3. CDR3: CASSLVSGGFQETQYF. CDR3 sequence (DNA): TGTGCCAGCAGCTTAGTTAGCGGGGGGTTCCAAGAGACCCAGTACTTC.

This clonotype was found a few times. CDR3 nucleotides: TGTGCCAGCAGCCCATGGCTAGCGGGGCCCGGGGAGCTGTTTTTT. Translated: CASSPWLAGPGELFF. The V and J genes are TRBV7-6 and TRBJ2-2, with 9 bases that match TRBD2. The CDR3 consists of 15 residues. Germline CDR1 and CDR2: SGHVS and FNYEAQ. V was pared by 5 bases and J by 6 bases, with 7 bases of the junction left unmatched.

A word on this clonotype: A read error is possible here, since a much larger clone lies one base away. The V call is TRBV7-2, the J call TRBJ2-7; 12 bases align to TRBD2. The germline V gene encodes CDR1 SGHTA and CDR2 FQGNSA. CDR3 length equals 16 residues. V lost 0 bases, J lost 5 bases, and 5 bases stayed unmatched. As DNA, the CDR3 is TGTGCCAGCAGCTTAGCCACTAGCGGGGGGAGGGACGAGCAGTACTTC. This gives the protein CASSLATSGGRDEQYF.

This clonotype occurred many times. The V gene is TRBV11-3, the J gene TRBJ1-5; TRBD1 matches 7 bases. The CDR3 spans 15 residues. Trimming took 3 bases from V and 2 from J; bases not matched to a gene: 4. Germline V CDR1 and CDR2: SGHNT, YENEEA. The CDR3 is CASSFRGAGNQPQHF. DNA for the CDR3: TGTGCCAGCAGCTTCAGGGGGGCTGGCAATCAGCCCCAGCATTTT.

This sequence joins TRBV18 and TRBJ2-7; TRBD2 is a possible D gene (6 bases). The CDR3 is made up of 17 amino acids. Germline V gene sequence: CDR1 KGHSH, CDR2 LQKENI. V dropped 4 bases and J dropped 2 bases, with 21 bases sitting between them. This CDR3 reads CASSLIGGGAKAYEQYV. For the CDR3, the DNA is TGTGCCAGCTCACTCATAGGTGGAGGGGCAAAGGCCTACGAGCAGTACGTC.

This clonotype has a handful of counts. The chain is built from TRBV12-5 and TRBJ2-3; D not certain. Germline assignment: CDR1 LGHNT and CDR2 FRNRAP. The CDR3 runs to 13 residues. The V end lost 2 bases, the J end lost 0 bases, and 3 bases lay between the germline ends. In DNA form, the CDR3 reads TGTGCTAGTGGTTTGTGGAGCACAGATACGCAGTATTTT. Its protein is CASGLWSTDTQYF.

The chain is built from TRBV6-5 and TRBJ1-1; a possible D gene is TRBD1 (5 bases). V lost 2 bases, J lost 8 bases, and 12 bases lay in between. CDR1 and CDR2 from the germline V gene are MNHEY and SVGAGI. The CDR3 extends over 13 amino acids. As DNA, the CDR3 is TGTGCCAGCAGTTACGGAGGGACTAGGGAAGCTTTCTTT. Amino acids: CASSYGGTREAFF.

The sample holds many counts of this clonotype. The chain recombines TRBV11-2 with TRBJ2-3; no firm D call. Trimming cost V 4 bases and J 2 bases, with 10 bases left between them. Germline V gene lookup returns CDR1 SGHAT and CDR2 FQNNGV. The CDR3 has 14 residues. CDR3: CASSSGRSTDTQYF. In nucleotides, the CDR3 is TGTGCCAGCAGCTCCGGGCGGTCCACAGATACGCAGTATTTT.

This chain joins TRBV7-9 and TRBJ2-2; TRBD1 agrees at 7 bases. This CDR3 has 16 residues. CDR1 and CDR2 from the germline V gene are SEHNR and FQNEAQ (reference sequence). V dropped 0 bases and J dropped 4; count of bases not matched to a gene: 5. Here the CDR3 DNA reads TGTGCCAGCAGCTTAGCTCCGGGACAGATCACCGGGGAGCTGTTTTTT. Encoded protein: CASSLAPGQITGELFF.

The chain has TRBV29-1 and TRBJ2-7; no clear D gene. This CDR3 is built from 13 residues. Germline V CDR1 and CDR2: SQVTM, ANQGSEA. Between the trimmed V and J ends, which lost 8 bases and 3 bases, there was a span of 17 bases. The CDR3 spells CSTSHGRNYEQYF. CDR3 DNA: TGCAGCACCTCCCATGGCAGGAACTACGAGCAGTACTTC.

V gene TRBV24-1 combines with J gene TRBJ2-3; 7 nucleotides match TRBD1. CDR1 and CDR2 (germline): KGHDR, SFDVKD. CDR3 size: 16 residues. The V gene end was trimmed by 4 bases and the J gene end by 2 bases; junction bases not matched to a gene: 8. CDR3 nucleotides: TGTGCCACCAGTGAACGGCGGACAGGCTACACAGATACGCAGTATTTT. It is translated as CATSERRTGYTDTQYF.

The chain carries TRBV4-2 and TRBJ1-6; 11 bases fit TRBD1. This CDR3 has 14 residues. Per the germline V gene, CDR1 is LGHNA and CDR2 is YNFKEQ. V lost 3 bases to trimming and J lost 14 bases; unmatched junction nucleotides: 6. This CDR3 is CASSHDGTGGSLHF. The CDR3 DNA sequence: TGTGCCAGCAGCCACGATGGGACAGGGGGGTCCCTCCACTTT.

The V gene is TRBV7-9, the J gene TRBJ1-5; D not certain. From germline, CDR1 is SEHNR and CDR2 FQNEAQ (reference sequence). The CDR3 is 13 residues long. V was clipped by 8 bases and J by 3 bases, with 11 bases between them. The chain's CDR3 is CASRMGNNQPQHF. The CDR3 nucleotides read TGTGCCAGCCGGATGGGAAACAATCAGCCCCAGCATTTT. The variable domain in full, completed from reference TRBV7-9 and TRBJ1-5, reads DTGVSQNPRHKITKRGQNVTFRCDPISEHNRLYWYRQTLGQGPEFLTYFQNEAQLEKSRLLSDRFSAERPKGSFSTLEIQRTEQGDSAMYLCASRMGNNQPQHFGDGTRLSIL.

This clonotype showed up just a few times. V gene TRBV27 combines with J gene TRBJ2-3, with 8 nucleotides matching TRBD2. CDR3 length: 15 residues. Germline V gives CDR1 MNHEY, CDR2 SMNVEV (reference sequence). V shed 7 bases and J 5 bases; nucleotides not matched to a gene: 11. The CDR3, as DNA: TGTGCCAGCACCCCCTCGGGGGGGGCCGGAGATACGCAGTATTTT. This translates into CASTPSGGAGDTQYF.

The chain employs TRBV19 and TRBJ1-5; D might be TRBD1 (6 bases). This CDR3 has 17 amino acids. The V end was cut by 5 bases, the J end by 4 bases, with 21 bases between. Per the germline V gene, CDR1 is LNHDA and CDR2 is SQIVND (reference sequence). CDR3 sequence: CASSPPGTPRLNQPQHF. In DNA form, the CDR3 reads TGTGCCAGTAGTCCCCCGGGGACACCTAGACTTAATCAGCCCCAGCATTTT.

The sample holds a few counts of this clonotype. The chain recombines TRBV19 with TRBJ2-5; D is perhaps TRBD2 (5 bases). V lost 3 bases and J lost 2, with 7 bases in between. CDR3 size: 13 residues. The germline CDR1 and CDR2 sequences are LNHDA and SQIVND (reference sequence). CDR3 protein: CASSIRTQETQYF. The CDR3 region has the DNA TGTGCCAGTAGTATCCGGACTCAAGAGACCCAGTACTTC.

In DNA, the CDR3 is TGCAGTGCTAGAGGCGTAATGACTAGCGGGGGCCCGAGCTCCTACAATGAGCAGTTCTTC. It translates to CSARGVMTSGGPSSYNEQFF. The chain uses TRBV20-1 and TRBJ2-1; 12 positions agree with TRBD2. The CDR3 has 20 residues. The germline CDR1 and CDR2 sequences are DFQATT and SNEGSKA (reference sequence). V lost 1 base and J lost 0; bases outside the gene matches: 13.

The rearrangement uses TRBV5-6 and TRBJ1-5; TRBD1 might be the D (5 bases). The CDR3 extends over 15 amino acids. With 3 bases removed from V and 4 bases from J, the gap between germline ends came to 14 bases. CDR1 SGHDT and CDR2 YYEEEE come from the germline V gene. The CDR3 protein is CASSSGTSGNQPQHF. The DNA of the CDR3 is TGTGCCAGCAGCTCGGGGACTTCAGGGAATCAGCCCCAGCATTTT.

Remarks on this clonotype: A read error is possible here, since a much larger clone lies one base away. This rearrangement joins TRBV7-3 to TRBJ1-1; D is undetermined. Trimming took 1 base from V and 1 from J, leaving 4 bases between them. The CDR3 contains 13 residues. CDR1 is SGHTA, CDR2 FQGTGA, per germline. In nucleotides, the CDR3 is TGTGCCAGCAGCTTAATACAGAACACTGAAGCTTTCTTT. Translation: CASSLIQNTEAFF.

This chain joins TRBV6-1 and TRBJ1-2, with TRBD1 identical over 8 bases. V lost 0 bases and J lost 2; bases outside the gene matches: 8. The CDR3 loop spans 17 amino acids. CDR1 and CDR2 from the germline V gene are MNHNS and SASEGT. The CDR3 DNA is TGTGCCAGCAGTGAAGCCCAATTTGCAGGGGGCAACTATGGCTACACCTTC. This sequence encodes CASSEAQFAGGNYGYTF.

The table lists this clonotype with many counts. This chain uses TRBV7-8 with TRBJ1-5, with D possibly matching TRBD1 (6 bases). V was trimmed by 4 bases and J by 7 bases, leaving 17 bases between them. This CDR3 contains 15 residues. Germline loops: CDR1 SGHVS, CDR2 FQNEAQ. CDR3 in DNA: TGTGCCAGCAGCTATGACGGGGGGCCGGGACAGCCCCAGCATTTT. Residues: CASSYDGGPGQPQHF.